This T cell receptor (beta chain) stems from a study of shared clonotypes between healthy human individuals. Researchers ran the assay at a deep level. In the original workflow: Quality scores were absent from the junction-only immunoSEQ sequences, so filtering differed. Assay used: immunoSEQ multiplex PCR; TCRdb lists only in-frame clones, some missing. V and J calls and clone size are those listed in that table; D and trimming were worked out from the DNA. The table has over a million clones, over 95% seen once; the top ten hold approximately 1.1%. Of note for this clone: Its antigen is not known.

Points from the study as a whole: In a handful of donors, around 5% of naive CD4 clonotypes appeared in common.

The germline gives CDR1 SGHRS, CDR2 YFSETQ. The CDR3 sequence is 16 residues long. With V trimmed by 0 bases and J by 0 bases, 6 bases remained unmatched. Sequencing input: naive CD4+ T cells sorted from blood. Subset given: CD45RA+ positively selected. The TCR comes from a man in his thirties or forties in good health. The V gene is TRBV5-1, the J gene TRBJ2-7; TRBD1 matches at 7 bases. The CDR3: CASSLEGRGSSYEQYF. The CDR3 DNA reads as TGCGCCAGCAGCTTGGAGGGCAGGGGGAGCTCCTACGAGCAGTACTTC. Filled out from reference TRBV5-1 and TRBJ2-7, the complete variable domain reads KAGVTQTPRYLIKTRGQQVTLSCSPISGHRSVSWYQQTPGQGLQFLFEYFSETQRNKGNFPGRFSGRQFSNSRSEMNVSTLELGDSALYLCASSLEGRGSSYEQYFGPGTRLTVT.